Following are 10 T cell receptor beta chains from one sample sequenced in a study of CD8+ T cells in alopecia areata. Reverse transcribed after extraction, RNA yielded cDNA as the sequencing template. Clones were read by immunoSEQ multiplex PCR, and TCRdb kept only the in-frame ones, dropping some. This table holds about 160,000 clones, roughly 60% found once. The treatment denotes: oral pan-JAK inhibitor, 5-10 mg twice daily. This material consisted of CD4+ T cells sorted from blood, taken at week 24, from a patient treated with tofacitinib. Receptor source: a human donor with alopecia areata.

The chain links TRBV5-1 to TRBJ2-2; D gene unclear. The CDR3 is 14 residues long. The V gene lost 0 bases and the J gene lost 4 bases, with 7 bases spanning the gap. The germline gives CDR1 SGHRS, CDR2 YFSETQ. DNA for the CDR3: TGCGCCAGCAGCTTGGCGGAGACCACCGGGGAGCTGTTTTTT. It translates to CASSLAETTGELFF.

The V and J genes are TRBV29-1 and TRBJ1-3; D uncertain. The V end was cut by 6 bases, the J end by 0 bases, with 12 bases between. Germline CDR1 and CDR2: SQVTM and ANQGSEA. This CDR3 spans 14 amino acids. The CDR3 nucleotides read TGCAGCGTCAGGTCTAGGCTCTCTGGAAACACCATATATTTT. Protein: CSVRSRLSGNTIYF.

The chain couples TRBV30 to TRBJ1-6; unclear D gene. The V end was cut by 4 bases, the J end by 6 bases, with 10 bases between. Germline V lookup: CDR1 GTSNPN, CDR2 SVGIG (reference sequence). The CDR3 runs to 13 residues. CDR3 region: CAWTIQLNSPLHF. DNA for the CDR3: TGTGCCTGGACGATCCAGCTTAATTCACCCCTCCACTTT.

The chain couples TRBV2 to TRBJ1-6, with D possibly being TRBD1 (6 bases). Germline CDR1 is SNHLY and CDR2 is FYNNEI. The CDR3 is made up of 13 amino acids. V lost 3 bases, J lost 10 bases, and 10 bases lay in between. CDR3 sequence: CASSDSRGSPLHF. DNA for the CDR3: TGTGCCAGCAGTGACTCCAGGGGATCACCCCTCCACTTT.

J is TRBJ1-2 and V is TRBV29-1, with no clear D. The CDR3 totals 11 residues. The germline gives CDR1 SQVTM, CDR2 ANQGSEA. V lost 7 bases and J 1 base, leaving 7 bases between the germline ends. In DNA form, the CDR3 reads TGCAGCGGACGGGGTAACTATGGCTACACCTTC. It codes for CSGRGNYGYTF.

V usage is TRBV4-1 and J usage is TRBJ2-3; 8 nucleotides align to TRBD2. CDR3 length: 16 residues. Germline-derived CDR1 and CDR2 are MGHRA and YSYEKL. Germline trimming cut 5 bases from V and 5 bases from J; bases unmatched to any gene: 12. The CDR3 sequence is CASSVGPGGAEDTQYF. CDR3 nucleotide sequence: TGCGCCAGCAGCGTAGGCCCCGGGGGGGCTGAAGATACGCAGTATTTT.

The chain uses TRBV25-1 and TRBJ2-7; no clear D. CDR3 length: 11 residues. CDR1 MGHDK and CDR2 SYGVNS come from the germline V gene. V lost 5 bases and J lost 6, with 8 bases in between. For the CDR3, the DNA is TGTGCCAGCAGTACCCTTTTCGAGCAGTACTTC. It codes for CASSTLFEQYF.

The chain has TRBV20-1 and TRBJ1-4; D gene unclear. The CDR3 runs 11 residues. Trimming took off 3 bases at V and 7 bases at J, with 6 bases between the two ends. Germline V gene sequence: CDR1 DFQATT, CDR2 SNEGSKA (reference sequence). CDR3 nucleotide sequence: TGCAGTGCTAGCAGGAGTGAAAAACTGTTTTTT. It yields the protein CSASRSEKLFF.

The rearrangement links TRBV6-1 to TRBJ1-2, with D tentatively TRBD1 (5 bases). The CDR3 runs 13 residues. Trimming left V 3 bases short and J 8 bases short, with 13 bases between. Germline CDR1 reads MNHNS; CDR2 reads SASEGT. In DNA, the CDR3 is TGTGCCAGCAGTGACCGGGACCGGGGCGGCTACACCTTC. It encodes CASSDRDRGGYTF.

The rearrangement joins TRBV9 to TRBJ2-7, with D unresolved. The V and J ends lost 4 bases and 3 bases respectively, with 11 bases between them. This CDR3 spans 13 amino acids. Germline V CDR1 and CDR2: SGDLS, YYNGEE. This CDR3 is CASSSRPNYEQYF. CDR3 sequence (DNA): TGTGCCAGCAGCTCACGACCCAACTACGAGCAGTACTTC.